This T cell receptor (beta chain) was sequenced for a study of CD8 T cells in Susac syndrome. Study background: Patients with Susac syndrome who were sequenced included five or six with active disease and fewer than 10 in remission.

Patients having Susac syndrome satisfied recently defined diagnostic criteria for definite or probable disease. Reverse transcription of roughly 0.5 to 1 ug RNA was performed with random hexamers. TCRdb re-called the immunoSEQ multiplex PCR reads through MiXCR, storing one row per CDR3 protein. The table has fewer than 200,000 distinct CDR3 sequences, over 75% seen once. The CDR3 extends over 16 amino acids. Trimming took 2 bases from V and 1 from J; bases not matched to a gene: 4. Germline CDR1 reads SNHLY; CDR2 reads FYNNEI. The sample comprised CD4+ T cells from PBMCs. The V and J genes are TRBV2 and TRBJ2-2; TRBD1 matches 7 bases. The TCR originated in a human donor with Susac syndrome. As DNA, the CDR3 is TGTGCCAGCAGTGAACTTGGGACAGAGAACACCGGGGAGCTGTTTTTT. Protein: CASSELGTENTGELFF.